Sequencing of this T cell receptor (beta chain) was carried out in a study of regulatory T cells in long-lasting Graves disease. Whole-study findings and limits: Persistent cases favored TRBV28, TRBJ1-2 and TRBJ2-5.

Time point given: newly diagnosed GD, antithyroid drugs for less than 3 months. Isolated PBMC RNA provided the starting material for the TCR library. In its sample, this clonotype was seen many times. As yet, its antigen is unknown. Building the TCR beta libraries relied on iRepertoire HTBI primers, and CDR3 regions underwent Arm-PCR. One entry per CDR3 protein results from TCRdb running MiXCR on the multiplex PCR reads. This sample has hundreds of thousands of distinct CDR3 sequences; 16% occur once, and the top ten carry 25% to 30%. Germline trimming cut 5 bases from V and 7 bases from J; bases unmatched to any gene: 2. The germline V gene encodes CDR1 MNHEY and CDR2 SMNVEV (reference sequence). There are 12 residues in the CDR3. These records were also assigned to another study, of T cells in Graves' hyperthyroidism and ophthalmopathy.

The V and J genes are TRBV27 and TRBJ1-5, with 7 positions matching TRBD1. The clonotype was recovered from a man between 40 and 49 years old with Graves disease. Sequencing used peripheral blood mononuclear cells (PBMCs), obtained at new diagnosis, from a patient treated with antithyroid drugs. The CDR3: CASSTGVQPQHF. In DNA form, the CDR3 reads TGTGCCAGCAGTACAGGGGTGCAGCCCCAGCATTTT.